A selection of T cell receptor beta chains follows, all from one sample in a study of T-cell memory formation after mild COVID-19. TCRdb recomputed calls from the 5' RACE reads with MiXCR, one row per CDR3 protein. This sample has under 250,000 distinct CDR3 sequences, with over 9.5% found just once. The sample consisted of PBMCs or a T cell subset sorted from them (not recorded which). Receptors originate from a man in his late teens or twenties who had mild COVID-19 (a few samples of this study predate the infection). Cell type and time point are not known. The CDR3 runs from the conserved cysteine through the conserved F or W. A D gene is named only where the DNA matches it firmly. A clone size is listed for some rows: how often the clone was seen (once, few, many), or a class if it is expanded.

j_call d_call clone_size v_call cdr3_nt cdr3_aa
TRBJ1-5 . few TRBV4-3 TGCGCCAGCAGCCAAAAAGACGCAGGGCGAAAGTACCATCAGCCCCAGCATTTT CASSQKDAGRKYHQPQHF
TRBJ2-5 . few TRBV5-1 TGCGCCAGCAGCGCCCCAAACCGCAGGGGCCAGACCCAGTACTTC CASSAPNRRGQTQYF
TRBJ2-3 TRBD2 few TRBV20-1 TGCAGTGCTAAGCCGACTAGCAAAGATACGCAGTATTTT CSAKPTSKDTQYF
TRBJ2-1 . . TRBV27 TGTGCCAGCAGTCCCCGAGCTTTTGAGCAGTTCTTC CASSPRAFEQFF
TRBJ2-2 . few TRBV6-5 TGTGCCAGCCTGGGATGGAACACCGGGGAGCTGTTTTTT CASLGWNTGELFF
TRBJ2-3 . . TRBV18 TGTGCCAGCTCACCGAACCAGGGGGGGACAGATACGCAGTATTTT CASSPNQGGTDTQYF
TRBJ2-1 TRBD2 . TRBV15 TGTGCCACCAGTATCGCTGCGGGAGGCGATGAGCAGTTCTTC CATSIAAGGDEQFF
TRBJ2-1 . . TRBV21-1 TGTGCCAGCAGCAATGGGACAGAAGGGGTCCAAGGGCAGTTCTTC CASSNGTEGVQGQFF
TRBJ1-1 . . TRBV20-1 TGCAGTGCTAAAGTACCAGGTTTGGCAACCAGAGCTTTCTTT CSAKVPGLATRAFF
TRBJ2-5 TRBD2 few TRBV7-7 TGTGCCAGCAGCTTAGGAGGTAGCGGGGGGCAAGAGACCCAGTACTTC CASSLGGSGGQETQYF
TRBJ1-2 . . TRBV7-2 TGTGCCAGCAGCTCTTCAGGACCGTTCTATGGCTACACCTTC CASSSSGPFYGYTF
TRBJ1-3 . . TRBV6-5 TGTGCCAGCAGTTATCGGGGGAGAGATGGAAACACCATATATTTT CASSYRGRDGNTIYF
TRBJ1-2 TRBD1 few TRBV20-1 TGCAGTGCTAGAGATCCAGGGGGCTATGGCTACACCTTC CSARDPGGYGYTF
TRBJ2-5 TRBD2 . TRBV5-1 TGCGCCAGCAGCTTCGAGCGGGGGAGCCGGGGGACCCAGTACTTC CASSFERGSRGTQYF
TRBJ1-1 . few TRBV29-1 TGCAGCGTTGACCGGGGTATGAACACTGAAGCTTTCTTT CSVDRGMNTEAFF
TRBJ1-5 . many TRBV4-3 TGTGCCAGCAGCCAGGGAGAAGGTCAGCCCCAGCATTTT CASSQGEGQPQHF
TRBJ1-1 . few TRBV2 TGTGCCAGCAGAGCAGATAACTATTTTGAAGCTTTCTTT CASRADNYFEAFF
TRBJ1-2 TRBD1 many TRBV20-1 TGCAGTGCTACCCGACAGGGGGCGTCCGGTGGCTACACCTTC CSATRQGASGGYTF
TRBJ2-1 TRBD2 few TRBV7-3 TGTGCCAGCAGCTACGGTGGCGGGGGGGCCGTGGAGCAGTTCTTC CASSYGGGGAVEQFF
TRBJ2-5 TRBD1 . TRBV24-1 TGTGCCACTGGACAGGGGGCGGGAGAGACCCAGTACTTC CATGQGAGETQYF
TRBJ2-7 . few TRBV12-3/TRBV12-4 TGTGCCAGCAGTTTAGCGGTCGGACCTACTACCGAGCAGTACTTC CASSLAVGPTTEQYF
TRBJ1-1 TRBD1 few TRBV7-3 TGTGCCAGCAGCTTAGAGGGGGGGGACAGGATACACACTGAAGCTTTCTTT CASSLEGGDRIHTEAFF
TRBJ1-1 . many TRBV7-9 TGTGCCAGCAGCTCCGTGTTGGGGTTGGGGGCTGAAGCTTTCTTT CASSSVLGLGAEAFF
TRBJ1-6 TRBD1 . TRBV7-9 TGTGCCAGCAGCCCCCCCGCACAGGGGTATTCACCCCTCCACTTT CASSPPAQGYSPLHF
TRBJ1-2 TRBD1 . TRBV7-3 TGTGCCAGCAGCTCCGGTCCCGGGACAGGGGGCCAAGGCTACACCTTC CASSSGPGTGGQGYTF
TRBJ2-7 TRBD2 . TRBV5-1 TGCGCCAGCAGCCCTCGTGGGGCGGGGGGCTACGAGCAGTACTTC CASSPRGAGGYEQYF
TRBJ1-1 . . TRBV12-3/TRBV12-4 TGTGCCAGCACGCCCGGGACACTGAACACTGAAGCTTTCTTT CASTPGTLNTEAFF
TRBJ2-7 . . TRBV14 TGTGCCAGCAGCCAAGACTCCCTGAGCTACGAGCAGTACTTC CASSQDSLSYEQYF
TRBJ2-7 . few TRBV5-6 TGTGCCAGCAGCTTACGAACAGGGATGGGGGAGCAGTACTTC CASSLRTGMGEQYF
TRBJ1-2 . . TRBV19 TGTGCCAGTAGTAGAGGACAGCTCTATGGCTACACCTTC CASSRGQLYGYTF
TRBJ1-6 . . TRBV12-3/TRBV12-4 TGTGCCAGCAGTCGGGGGATTTCACCCCTCCACTTT CASSRGISPLHF
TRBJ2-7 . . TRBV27 TGTGCCAGCAGTTCCCTGGGACTTCCCGCCCGCGAGCAGTACTTC CASSSLGLPAREQYF
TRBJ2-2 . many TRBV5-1 TGCGCCAGCGGGCCAAGGAACACCGGGGAGCTGTTTTTT CASGPRNTGELFF
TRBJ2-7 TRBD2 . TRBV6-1 TGTGCCAGCAGTGAAGGTACTAGCGGGAGACTCTACGAGCAGTACTTC CASSEGTSGRLYEQYF
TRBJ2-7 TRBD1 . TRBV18 TGTGCCAGCTCAACGAGGGCACAGGGGTACTACGAGCAGTACTTC CASSTRAQGYYEQYF
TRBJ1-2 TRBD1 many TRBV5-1 TGCGCCAGCAGCTTACAGGGGACCCTCGACTATGGCTACACCTTC CASSLQGTLDYGYTF
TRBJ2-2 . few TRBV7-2 TGTGCCAGCAGCTTAGTCCCCGGGGCCGCCGGGGAGCTGTTTTTT CASSLVPGAAGELFF
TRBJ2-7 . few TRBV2 TGTGCCAGCAGTGAAGCAATGCACGGGCAGTACTTC CASSEAMHGQYF
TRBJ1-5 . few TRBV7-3 TGTCCCCTTCCGGGGAAATGGCAGCCCCAGCATTTT CPLPGKWQPQHF